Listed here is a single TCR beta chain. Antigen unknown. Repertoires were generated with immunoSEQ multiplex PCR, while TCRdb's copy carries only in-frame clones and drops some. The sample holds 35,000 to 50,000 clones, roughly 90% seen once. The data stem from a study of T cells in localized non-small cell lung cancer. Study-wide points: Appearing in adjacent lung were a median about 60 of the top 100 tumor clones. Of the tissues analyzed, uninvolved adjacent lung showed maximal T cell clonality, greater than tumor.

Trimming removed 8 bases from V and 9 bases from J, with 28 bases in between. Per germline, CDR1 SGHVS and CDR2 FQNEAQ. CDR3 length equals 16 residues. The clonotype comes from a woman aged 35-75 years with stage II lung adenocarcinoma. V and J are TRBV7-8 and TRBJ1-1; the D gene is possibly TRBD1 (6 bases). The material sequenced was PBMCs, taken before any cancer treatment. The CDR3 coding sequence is TGTGCCAGCTATCGTCAGGGGCCCGGAATAATATTTAAAGCTTTCTTT. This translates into CASYRQGPGIIFKAFF.